These 17 T cell receptor beta chains originate from one sample sequenced in a study of tumour-infiltrating T cells in Burkitt lymphoma. Sequenced by immunoSEQ multiplex PCR; TCRdb stores in-frame clones only, minus some. This table holds 13,000 to 15,000 clones, around 30% found once. Source material: tumor tissue. These receptor sequences come from a human donor with diffuse large B-cell lymphoma.

The chain couples TRBV21-1 to TRBJ2-1; the table's D call of TRBD1 was not tested on the DNA. TRBV21-1 is classified as a pseudogene. The CDR3 is made up of 12 amino acids. The DNA of the CDR3 is TGTGCCAGCAGCAAAACACCCAATGAGCAGTTCTTC. Translated: CASSKTPNEQFF.

The chain carries TRBV7-8 and TRBJ2-7; D possibly matches TRBD1 or TRBD2 (5 bases each). The CDR3 sequence is 15 residues long. Germline values: CDR1 SGHVS, CDR2 FQNEAQ. Trimming cost V 1 base and J 2 bases, with 12 bases left between them. DNA for the CDR3: TGTGCCAGCAGCTTAGAGTGGGGACCGACCTACGAGCAGTACTTC. Protein sequence: CASSLEWGPTYEQYF. The variable domain in full, with the rest retrieved from reference TRBV7-8 and TRBJ2-7, is GAGVSQSPRYKVAKRGQDVALRCDPISGHVSLFWYQQALGQGPEFLTYFQNEAQLDKSGLPSDRFFAERPEGSVSTLKIQRTQQEDSAVYLCASSLEWGPTYEQYFGPGTRLTVT.

The gene calls are TRBV28 and TRBJ1-1, with a possible D match to TRBD1 (5 bases). V shed 3 bases and J shed 1 base, with 9 bases lying between them. There are 14 residues in the CDR3. CDR1 is MDHEN, CDR2 SYDVKM, per germline. In nucleotides, the CDR3 is TGTGCCAGCAGTTTGAGGCAGGGGAACACTGAAGCTTTCTTT. Residues: CASSLRQGNTEAFF.

This clone was observed a handful of times. This chain links TRBV11-2 with TRBJ2-2; TRBD2 aligns across 13 bases. Trimming took 1 base from V and 6 from J; bases not matched to a gene: 5. The CDR3 runs to 17 residues. The germline CDR1 and CDR2 sequences are SGHAT and FQNNGV. The CDR3 protein is CASSLVRLAGGPGELFF. The CDR3, as DNA: TGTGCCAGCAGCTTAGTGAGACTAGCGGGAGGCCCCGGGGAGCTGTTTTTT.

This clone was seen a handful of times. V gene TRBV9 combines with J gene TRBJ2-3, with D tentatively TRBD2 (5 bases). This CDR3 spans 16 amino acids. Trimming stripped 2 bases from V and 0 bases from J, with 13 bases between. Per the germline V gene, CDR1 is SGDLS and CDR2 is YYNGEE. DNA of the CDR3: TGTGCCAGCAGCGTTGCTACCGGACTCAGCACAGATACGCAGTATTTT. The encoded protein is CASSVATGLSTDTQYF.

The rearrangement joins TRBV28 to TRBJ1-2; 7 bases match TRBD1. The germline gives CDR1 MDHEN, CDR2 SYDVKM. This CDR3 is built from 12 residues. V dropped 10 bases and J dropped 2; count of bases not matched to a gene: 4. CDR3 region: CAIMDRNYGYTF. CDR3 sequence (DNA): TGTGCCATTATGGACAGGAACTATGGCTACACCTTC.

This clone was recorded a few times. The CDR3 DNA is TGTGCCAGCAGTCTGCCCGGGGGCGGACTATACAATGAGCAGTTCTTC. Translated: CASSLPGGGLYNEQFF. The V call is TRBV2, the J call TRBJ2-1, with D possibly called TRBD1 or TRBD2 (6 bases each). Germline V CDR1 and CDR2: SNHLY, FYNNEI. This CDR3 contains 16 residues. Trimming removed 5 bases at V and 4 bases at J, with 18 bases between. Variable domain in full (rest from reference TRBV2 and TRBJ2-1): EPEVTQTPSHQVTQMGQEVILRCVPISNHLYFYWYRQILGQKVEFLVSFYNNEISEKSEIFDDQFSVERPDGSNFTLKIRSTKLEDSAMYFCASSLPGGGLYNEQFFGPGTRLTVL.

As for this clone: An end of the junction does not agree with germline; a read error may underlie this. This chain joins TRBV6-1 and TRBJ2-7; a possible D gene is TRBD1 (5 bases). The CDR3 sequence is 15 residues long. Germline CDR1 is MNHNS and CDR2 is SASEGT. The CDR3 is CASNEIQGWGYEQYF. The CDR3 nucleotides are TGTGCCAGCAATGAAATTCAGGGTTGGGGCTACGAGCAGTACTTC.

This clone has only a few counts. The chain has TRBV7-8 and TRBJ1-2; TRBD1 might be the D (5 bases). V lost 5 bases, J lost 7 bases, and 14 bases lay in between. The CDR3 sequence is 13 residues long. Germline CDR1 and CDR2: SGHVS and FQNEAQ. CDR3 sequence: CASSPLPGLGYTF. The CDR3 DNA reads as TGTGCCAGCAGCCCCCTTCCAGGGCTTGGCTACACCTTC.

The chain employs TRBV7-8 and TRBJ1-2; possibly TRBD1 for D (5 bases). CDR1 SGHVS and CDR2 FQNEAQ come from the germline V gene. Trimming removed 10 bases at V and 7 bases at J, with 19 bases between. CDR3 size: 13 residues. The CDR3 DNA reads TGTGCCACCTCGGGGGGGTCCACGGGTGGCTACACCTTC. Protein sequence: CATSGGSTGGYTF. Variable domain in full (rest from reference TRBV7-8 and TRBJ1-2): GAGVSQSPRYKVAKRGQDVALRCDPISGHVSLFWYQQALGQGPEFLTYFQNEAQLDKSGLPSDRFFAERPEGSVSTLKIQRTQQEDSAVYLCATSGGSTGGYTFGSGTRLTVV.

V usage is TRBV6-5 and J usage is TRBJ1-1; D remains unclear. V was cut by 2 bases and J by 9 bases, with 16 bases left in between. The CDR3 has 14 residues. Germline CDR1 is MNHEY and CDR2 is SVGAGI. CDR3 bases: TGTGCCAGCAGTTACGGCCGAGAGCGGGGTCAAGCTTTCTTT. It encodes CASSYGRERGQAFF.

The V gene is TRBV19, the J gene TRBJ1-1; 10 nucleotides agree with TRBD1. The V gene end was trimmed by 5 bases and the J gene end by 6 bases; junction bases not matched to a gene: 9. CDR1 LNHDA and CDR2 SQIVND come from the germline V gene (reference sequence). This CDR3 region has 15 residues. CDR3 region: CASSFPGTGVAEAFF. In nucleotides, the CDR3 is TGTGCCAGTAGTTTTCCCGGGACAGGGGTGGCTGAAGCTTTCTTT.

V gene TRBV5-4 combines with J gene TRBJ2-2; D may be TRBD1 (6 bases). With 5 bases removed from V and 0 bases from J, the gap between germline ends came to 14 bases. The germline V gene has CDR1 SGHNT and CDR2 YYREEE (reference sequence). This CDR3 is 16 amino acids long. CDR3 in amino acids: CASSPLRGANTGELFF. The CDR3, as DNA: TGTGCCAGCAGTCCCCTCAGGGGTGCGAACACCGGGGAGCTGTTTTTT. Complete variable domain (other parts from reference TRBV5-4 and TRBJ2-2): ETGVTQSPTHLIKTRGQQVTLRCSSQSGHNTVSWYQQALGQGPQFIFQYYREEENGRGNFPPRFSGLQFPNYSSELNVNALELDDSALYLCASSPLRGANTGELFFGEGSRLTVL.

The genes are TRBV29-1 and TRBJ2-5; D not resolved. The germline V gene encodes CDR1 SQVTM and CDR2 ANQGSEA. V was shortened by 4 bases and J by 2 bases, with 5 bases between the two germline ends. CDR3 length equals 11 residues. This chain's CDR3 is CSVARQETQYF. The CDR3 coding sequence is TGCAGCGTTGCACGACAAGAGACCCAGTACTTC.

The chain uses TRBV14 and TRBJ2-7; D not certain. Germline CDR1 and CDR2: SGHDN and FVKESK. V gave up 2 bases and J gave up 2 bases, with 7 bases separating them. The CDR3 totals 13 residues. DNA of the CDR3: TGTGCCAGCAGCCAACCCCCTACCTACGAGCAGTACTTC. Its translation is CASSQPPTYEQYF.

This clone was seen a handful of times. The V gene is TRBV6-6, the J gene TRBJ2-7, with D possibly being TRBD1 (6 bases). Germline-derived CDR1 and CDR2 are MNHNY and SVGAGI (reference sequence). V lost 2 bases and J 0 bases, leaving 11 bases between the germline ends. The CDR3 contains 15 residues. The CDR3 spells CASSYGDMSSYEQYF. CDR3 in DNA: TGTGCCAGCAGTTACGGGGACATGAGCTCCTACGAGCAGTACTTC.

In its sample, this clone was seen a few times. In nucleotides, the CDR3 is TGTGCCAGCAGCTTACAACATGGTAACACTGAAGCTTTCTTT. Protein product: CASSLQHGNTEAFF. The rearrangement links TRBV13 to TRBJ1-1; D not resolved. Germline V gene sequence: CDR1 PRHDT, CDR2 FYEKMQ (reference sequence). This CDR3 is built from 14 residues. Between the trimmed V and J ends, which lost 2 bases and 2 bases, there was a span of 9 bases.